This entry lists 14 T cell receptor beta chains sequenced from one sample in a study of blood T cell repertoires in COVID-19. Clones were read by immunoSEQ multiplex PCR, and TCRdb kept only the in-frame ones, dropping some. The sample contains roughly 68,000 clones, 70% to 90% of which appear only once. What was sequenced was peripheral blood. These receptors came from a woman older than 75 with acute or convalescent COVID-19.

The V gene is TRBV18, the J gene TRBJ1-6; TRBD1 aligns across 10 bases. The CDR3 is made up of 15 amino acids. Germline V gene sequence: CDR1 KGHSH, CDR2 LQKENI. With V trimmed by 6 bases and J by 5 bases, 4 bases remained unmatched. The CDR3 reads CASSPGQGDNSPLHF. CDR3 DNA sequence: TGTGCCAGCTCCCCCGGACAGGGGGATAATTCACCCCTCCACTTT. The full variable domain, rest sourced from reference TRBV18 and TRBJ1-6, is NAGVMQNPRHLVRRRGQEARLRCSPMKGHSHVYWYRQLPEEGLKFMVYLQKENIIDESGMPKERFSAEFPKEGPSILRIQQVVRGDSAAYFCASSPGQGDNSPLHFGNGTRLTVT.

The CDR3 sequence: CASSQDSSMAFF. As DNA, the CDR3 is TGTGCCAGCAGTCAGGACTCTAGTATGGCTTTCTTT. The chain uses TRBV4-2 and TRBJ1-1; D is ambiguous. The germline V gene has CDR1 LGHNA and CDR2 YNFKEQ. The CDR3 runs to 12 residues. Between the trimmed V and J ends, which lost 6 bases and 11 bases, there was a span of 16 bases.

The V and J genes are TRBV30 and TRBJ1-5; 9 bases agree with TRBD1. The CDR3 loop spans 20 amino acids. Looked up from germline, CDR1 is GTSNPN and CDR2 is SVGIG (reference sequence). Trimming at V came to 0 bases and at J to 6 bases, leaving 21 bases not matched to a gene. The CDR3 here is CAWSVPRRSRDREIGQPQHF. CDR3 nucleotides: TGTGCCTGGAGTGTTCCTCGACGCTCCCGGGACAGGGAAATTGGTCAGCCCCAGCATTTT.

The V gene is TRBV6-6, the J gene TRBJ2-5; D is unclear. CDR1 is MNHNY and CDR2 is SVGAGI in the germline V gene (reference sequence). The V end lost 6 bases, the J end lost 1 base, and 9 bases lay between the germline ends. The CDR3 has 13 residues. CDR3: CASSPSVQETQYF. As DNA, the CDR3 is TGTGCCAGCAGCCCGTCGGTCCAAGAGACCCAGTACTTC.

The chain couples TRBV18 to TRBJ1-2, with TRBD1 matching 7 bases. The J segment lost 6 bases and the V segment lost 4 bases, leaving 8 bases of the junction unmatched. CDR1 and CDR2 (germline): KGHSH, LQKENI. The length of the CDR3 is 14 residues. The CDR3 DNA sequence: TGTGCCAGCTCACGACAGGGAGTGCAGAATGGCTACACCTTC. It specifies CASSRQGVQNGYTF. The entire variable domain, with the rest obtained from reference TRBV18 and TRBJ1-2, is as follows: NAGVMQNPRHLVRRRGQEARLRCSPMKGHSHVYWYRQLPEEGLKFMVYLQKENIIDESGMPKERFSAEFPKEGPSILRIQQVVRGDSAAYFCASSRQGVQNGYTFGSGTRLTVV.

The chain is built from TRBV27 and TRBJ1-5; no clear D gene. V gave up 2 bases and J gave up 0 bases, with 11 bases separating them. In germline, CDR1 is MNHEY, CDR2 SMNVEV (reference sequence). This CDR3 has 16 residues. The CDR3 DNA follows: TGTGCCAGCAGTTTAAACAGCTATTATAGCAATCAGCCCCAGCATTTT. Residues: CASSLNSYYSNQPQHF.

The genes are TRBV5-1 and TRBJ2-5, with TRBD1 matching 7 bases. The CDR3 sequence is 16 residues long. With 4 bases clipped from V and 1 base from J, the junction kept 10 bases outside the gene matches. From germline, CDR1 is SGHRS and CDR2 YFSETQ. For the CDR3, the DNA is TGCGCCAGCAGCCCCGGGCTGACAGGGACCCAAGAGACCCAGTACTTC. Amino acid sequence: CASSPGLTGTQETQYF.

The chain couples TRBV5-6 to TRBJ2-3, with TRBD1 identical over 7 bases. The CDR3 runs 13 residues. V dropped 0 bases and J dropped 7; count of bases not matched to a gene: 2. Germline values: CDR1 SGHDT, CDR2 YYEEEE. CDR3 nucleotide sequence: TGTGCCAGCAGCTTGGACAGGGGAAATACGCAGTATTTT. This sequence encodes CASSLDRGNTQYF.

This chain links TRBV19 with TRBJ1-5, with 7 positions matching TRBD1. CDR1 LNHDA and CDR2 SQIVND come from the germline V gene (reference sequence). This CDR3 region has 16 residues. J lost 4 bases, V lost 0 bases, and 6 bases had no gene match. The CDR3, as DNA: TGTGCCAGTAGTATAGAGCCGGGACAGCTAAATCAGCCCCAGCATTTT. It translates to CASSIEPGQLNQPQHF.

The chain couples TRBV29-1 to TRBJ1-2; the match to TRBD1 covers 9 bases. V was clipped by 6 bases and J by 6 bases; unmatched bases: 5. CDR1 SQVTM and CDR2 ANQGSEA come from the germline V gene. The CDR3 runs 12 residues. The CDR3 here is CSVGDRADGYTF. As DNA, the CDR3 is TGCAGCGTCGGGGACAGGGCGGATGGCTACACCTTC.

A few counts support this clone. The chain combines TRBV7-9 with TRBJ1-2; 7 nucleotides align to TRBD1. The length of the CDR3 is 13 residues. J gave up 8 bases and V 3 bases, and 6 bases lay outside the gene matches. CDR1 is SEHNR, CDR2 FQNEAQ, per germline (reference sequence). The CDR3 coding sequence is TGTGCCAGCAGCTTCCTCGGACAGGAGGGCTACACCTTC. It is translated as CASSFLGQEGYTF. The entire variable domain, with the rest obtained from reference TRBV7-9 and TRBJ1-2, is as follows: DTGVSQNPRHKITKRGQNVTFRCDPISEHNRLYWYRQTLGQGPEFLTYFQNEAQLEKSRLLSDRFSAERPKGSFSTLEIQRTEQGDSAMYLCASSFLGQEGYTFGSGTRLTVV.

The CDR3 DNA is TGTGCCAGCAGCCCGGGACACCAGAATCAGCCCCAGCATTTT. Amino acids: CASSPGHQNQPQHF. V is TRBV5-5 and J is TRBJ1-5, with a weak D call TRBD1 (6 bases). From germline, CDR1 is SGHKS and CDR2 YYEKEE (reference sequence). The CDR3 has 14 amino acids. V was pared by 4 bases and J by 4 bases, with 12 bases between.

The chain uses TRBV9 and TRBJ2-1, with D unclear. This CDR3 contains 12 residues. Trimming removed 0 bases from V and 7 bases from J, with 5 bases in between. Germline V gives CDR1 SGDLS, CDR2 YYNGEE. CDR3 amino acids: CASSVALNEQFF. CDR3 in DNA: TGTGCCAGCAGCGTAGCTTTGAATGAGCAGTTCTTC. Supplemented by reference TRBV9 and TRBJ2-1, the full variable domain reads DSGVTQTPKHLITATGQRVTLRCSPRSGDLSVYWYQQSLDQGLQFLIQYYNGEERAKGNILERFSAQQFPDLHSELNLSSLELGDSALYFCASSVALNEQFFGPGTRLTVL.

For the CDR3, the DNA is TGTGCCAGCAGCCTGCGGGGGGGCAGTTCAGAGACCCAGTACTTC. Translating it yields CASSLRGGSSETQYF. The genes are TRBV5-4 and TRBJ2-5; TRBD2 aligns across 9 bases. Losses at the gene ends were 4 bases for V and 4 bases for J; bases not matched to a gene: 8. Germline loops: CDR1 SGHNT, CDR2 YYREEE (reference sequence). The CDR3 runs to 15 residues.